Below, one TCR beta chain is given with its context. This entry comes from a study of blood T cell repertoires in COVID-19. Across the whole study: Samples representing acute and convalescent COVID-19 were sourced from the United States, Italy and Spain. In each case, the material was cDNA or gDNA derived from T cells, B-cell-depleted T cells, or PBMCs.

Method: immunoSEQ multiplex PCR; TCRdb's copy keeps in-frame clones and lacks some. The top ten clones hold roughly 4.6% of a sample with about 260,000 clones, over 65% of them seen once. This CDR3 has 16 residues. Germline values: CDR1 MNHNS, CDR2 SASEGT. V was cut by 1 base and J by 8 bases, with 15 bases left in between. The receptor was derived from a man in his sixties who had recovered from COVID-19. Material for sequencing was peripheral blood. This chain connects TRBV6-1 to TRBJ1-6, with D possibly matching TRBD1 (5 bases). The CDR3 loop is CASSEGQLQDDSPLHF. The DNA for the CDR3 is TGTGCCAGCAGTGAAGGACAGCTGCAGGACGATTCACCCCTCCACTTT.